These T cell receptor beta chains were read from a single sample in a study of T cell changes during pregnancy in multiple sclerosis. This table comes from immunoSEQ multiplex PCR, and its TCRdb copy is limited to in-frame clones, with some not included. Of 93,000 or so clones detected, 92% appear once; the ten largest clones hold roughly 0.93%. This material consisted of peripheral blood, taken after pregnancy. These receptors were collected from a female donor with multiple sclerosis, enrolled in a pregnancy study. Each CDR3 is given with its conserved first and last residue. The order of the fields is V gene, D gene, J gene, clone size, CDR3 DNA, CDR3 protein. The D gene is left open where the match is weak. Some rows mark clone size as missing; the rest say once, few, many or name a class of expanded clone.

v_call: TRBV30
d_call: NA
j_call: TRBJ1-1
clone_size: few
cdr3_nt: TGTGCCTGGAGTGTAGGTGACCTCCGGGGGAACACTGAAGCTTTCTTT
cdr3_aa: CAWSVGDLRGNTEAFF

v_call: TRBV6-5
d_call: NA
j_call: TRBJ2-1
clone_size: NA
cdr3_nt: TGTGCCAGCAGTTACCCGGTTAGGGAGGTCTACAATGAGCAGTTCTTC
cdr3_aa: CASSYPVREVYNEQFF

v_call: TRBV16
d_call: NA
j_call: TRBJ1-1
clone_size: NA
cdr3_nt: TGTGCCAGCAGCCTCTTGAACACTGAAGCTTTCTTT
cdr3_aa: CASSLLNTEAFF

v_call: TRBV6-6
d_call: NA
j_call: TRBJ2-2
clone_size: NA
cdr3_nt: TGTGCCAGCAGTTACCGGTACCGAGACAAAACCGGGGAGCTGTTTTTT
cdr3_aa: CASSYRYRDKTGELFF

v_call: TRBV7-3
d_call: TRBD2
j_call: TRBJ2-2
clone_size: NA
cdr3_nt: TGTGCCAGCAGCTCCCGGGAGGGCACCGGGGAGCTGTTTTTT
cdr3_aa: CASSSREGTGELFF

v_call: TRBV28
d_call: NA
j_call: TRBJ2-7
clone_size: NA
cdr3_nt: TGTGCCAGCAGTTTCTATCTTGGCTACGAGCAGTACTTC
cdr3_aa: CASSFYLGYEQYF

v_call: TRBV10-3
d_call: NA
j_call: TRBJ2-2
clone_size: NA
cdr3_nt: TGTGCCATCAGTGAGCTGGGAAGGGGGGGCCATGACGGGGAGCTGTTTTTT
cdr3_aa: CAISELGRGGHDGELFF

v_call: TRBV7-2
d_call: TRBD1
j_call: TRBJ2-1
clone_size: NA
cdr3_nt: TGTGCCAGCAGCCCACTGACAGGGGCCTACAATGAGCAGTTCTTC
cdr3_aa: CASSPLTGAYNEQFF

v_call: TRBV27
d_call: TRBD1
j_call: TRBJ2-3
clone_size: NA
cdr3_nt: TGTGCCAGCAACCCCCAGGACAGGTTCCTTAGCACAGATACGCAGTATTTT
cdr3_aa: CASNPQDRFLSTDTQYF

v_call: TRBV7-6
d_call: TRBD1
j_call: TRBJ1-1
clone_size: NA
cdr3_nt: TGTGCCAGCAGCGCCTTTACAGGGGACAGGAACACTGAAGCTTTCTTT
cdr3_aa: CASSAFTGDRNTEAFF

v_call: TRBV14
d_call: NA
j_call: TRBJ2-2
clone_size: NA
cdr3_nt: TGTGCCAGCAGCCAAGGGGCCACCGGGGAGCTGTTTTTT
cdr3_aa: CASSQGATGELFF

v_call: TRBV18
d_call: NA
j_call: TRBJ1-1
clone_size: NA
cdr3_nt: TGTGCCAGCTCACCCGAGTTGAACACTGAAGCTTTCTTT
cdr3_aa: CASSPELNTEAFF

v_call: TRBV7-9
d_call: TRBD2
j_call: TRBJ2-7
clone_size: NA
cdr3_nt: TGTGCCAGCAGCCAGACTAGCGGGAGGGCCGAGCAGTACTTC
cdr3_aa: CASSQTSGRAEQYF

v_call: TRBV11-2
d_call: TRBD1
j_call: TRBJ2-7
clone_size: NA
cdr3_nt: TGTGCCAGCAGCGACCGGGGACAGGGAAGGTACGAGCAGTACTTC
cdr3_aa: CASSDRGQGRYEQYF

v_call: TRBV6-6
d_call: TRBD1
j_call: TRBJ1-3
clone_size: NA
cdr3_nt: TGTGCCAGCAGTTACTCGGACAGGGGGGGAAACACCATATATTTT
cdr3_aa: CASSYSDRGGNTIYF